Below, 9 T cell receptor beta chains from the same sample are listed, as sequenced in a study of T-cell memory formation after mild COVID-19. TCRdb fed the 5' RACE reads into MiXCR, producing one record per CDR3 protein. This sample yields 270,000 or so distinct CDR3 sequences, of which around 15% are seen a single time; around 23% belongs to the top ten. Specimen: PBMCs or a T cell subset sorted from them (not recorded which). These receptors were taken from a man aged 18 to 29 who had mild COVID-19 (a few samples of this study predate the infection). Cell type and time point are not known.

The count of this clonotype is one. V and J are TRBV4-2 and TRBJ1-5; D not resolved. This CDR3 comprises 14 residues. Germline V lookup: CDR1 LGHNA, CDR2 YNFKEQ. Trimming shortened V by 3 bases and J by 0 bases, and 6 bases separated the two germline ends. The CDR3 nucleotides read TGTGCCAGCAGCCAGGCTAGTAGCAATCAGCCCCAGCATTTT. Translating it yields CASSQASSNQPQHF.

This clonotype has at least ten counts. The rearrangement uses TRBV11-2 and TRBJ1-2, with D possibly TRBD1 on 6 matching bases. The CDR3 spans 14 residues. CDR1 SGHAT and CDR2 FQNNGV come from the germline V gene. Trimming took 0 bases from V and 4 from J, leaving 9 bases between them. As DNA, the CDR3 is TGTGCCAGCAGCTTAGATCAGGGGAGCTATGGCTACACCTTC. This gives the protein CASSLDQGSYGYTF.

This clonotype was seen a few times. The gene calls are TRBV5-1 and TRBJ1-6; D call uncertain. Germline V gene sequence: CDR1 SGHRS, CDR2 YFSETQ. Trimming stripped 0 bases from V and 1 base from J, with 5 bases between. The CDR3 sequence is 15 residues long. The CDR3 here is CASSLGISYNSPLHF. CDR3 nucleotide sequence: TGCGCCAGCAGCTTGGGGATTTCCTATAATTCACCCCTCCACTTT.

The chain uses TRBV7-9 and TRBJ1-1; D gene unclear. V lost 3 bases to trimming and J lost 5 bases, with 10 bases between them. This CDR3 has 13 residues. Germline values: CDR1 SEHNR, CDR2 FQNEAQ (reference sequence). This CDR3 reads CASSFDMGTEAFF. CDR3 bases: TGTGCCAGCAGCTTTGACATGGGGACTGAAGCTTTCTTT.

The V gene is TRBV11-2, the J gene TRBJ2-2; tentative D call: TRBD2 (5 bases). Germline assignment: CDR1 SGHAT and CDR2 FQNNGV. The V and J ends lost 5 bases and 7 bases respectively, with 14 bases between them. This CDR3 comprises 14 residues. This CDR3 is CASSPRYEGGELFF. The CDR3 DNA sequence: TGTGCCAGCAGCCCCCGCTACGAGGGCGGGGAGCTGTTTTTT.

The chain uses TRBV6-6 and TRBJ2-5, with 7 positions matching TRBD1. This CDR3 region has 14 residues. V trimming: 2 bases; J trimming: 2 bases; junction bases outside the gene matches: 2. CDR1 and CDR2 (germline): MNHNY, SVGAGI (reference sequence). The CDR3 reads CASSYGRGQETQYF. As DNA, the CDR3 is TGTGCCAGCAGTTACGGCAGGGGGCAAGAGACCCAGTACTTC.

The CDR3 DNA reads TGTGCCGCCGGGGGAGGGGGCGTGCAGCCCCAGCATTTT. This encodes CAAGGGGVQPQHF. The chain has TRBV24-1 and TRBJ1-5, with 7 bases aligning to TRBD1. The germline V gene has CDR1 KGHDR and CDR2 SFDVKD. The CDR3 loop spans 13 amino acids. V was clipped by 12 bases and J by 7 bases; unmatched bases: 11.

This clonotype was recorded a few times. The chain uses TRBV15 and TRBJ2-7, with 9 nucleotides matching TRBD1. The germline CDR1 and CDR2 sequences are LNHNV and YYDKDF (reference sequence). The CDR3 length is 14 residues. V dropped 7 bases and J dropped 0; count of bases not matched to a gene: 4. The CDR3 sequence is CATTRDRDSYEQYV. CDR3 DNA: TGTGCCACCACAAGGGACAGGGACTCCTACGAGCAGTACGTC.

Details on this clonotype: At one end, the junction sequence differs from germline, possibly due to a read error. The chain joins TRBV7-3 to TRBJ2-2; 14 bases align to TRBD2. The CDR3 runs 17 residues. The V gene's germline CDR1 is SGHTA and CDR2 FQGTGA. The CDR3 DNA is TGTGCCAGCAGCAAGGGACTAGCGGGGGCCTTCACCGGGGAGCTGATTTTT. Protein: CASSKGLAGAFTGELIF.